The 14 T cell receptor beta chains reported below all come from one sample, sequenced in a study of blood T cell repertoires in COVID-19. Method: immunoSEQ multiplex PCR; TCRdb's copy keeps in-frame clones and lacks some. This table holds about 70,000 clones, about four fifths found once. Input material: peripheral blood. The source is a woman in her 70s with acute or convalescent COVID-19.

V and J are TRBV3-1 (or the pseudogene TRBV3-2) and TRBJ1-5; D uncertain. Deletions cut 4 bases from V and 0 bases from J, with 10 bases between. The germline CDR1 and CDR2 sequences are LGHDT and YNNKEL (reference sequence). The CDR3 contains 15 residues. CDR3 region: CASSLAGTSNQPQHF. As DNA, the CDR3 is TGTGCCAGCAGCCTGGCGGGAACTAGCAATCAGCCCCAGCATTTT.

The chain has TRBV6-5 and TRBJ1-2; 7 bases are a match to TRBD1. This CDR3 is 14 amino acids long. The J segment lost 2 bases and the V segment lost 11 bases, leaving 11 bases of the junction unmatched. In germline, CDR1 is MNHEY, CDR2 SVGAGI. The CDR3 DNA reads as TGTGCCGCCCCAATGGAGGGACAGAACTATGGCTACACCTTC. Encoded protein: CAAPMEGQNYGYTF.

The CDR3 spells CASSDRTSSYNEQFF. The CDR3 DNA reads TGTGCCAGCAGCGACAGAACGAGCTCCTACAATGAGCAGTTCTTC. This chain connects TRBV7-2 to TRBJ2-1, with TRBD1 as a possible D gene (5 bases). CDR3 length equals 15 residues. Germline CDR1 SGHTA, CDR2 FQGNSA. V lost 5 bases and J 0 bases, leaving 11 bases between the germline ends.

This rearrangement joins TRBV6-5 to TRBJ2-3, with 7 bases identical to TRBD1. The trim removed 2 bases at V and 2 bases at J, leaving 4 bases unmatched. The V gene's germline CDR1 is MNHEY and CDR2 SVGAGI. The CDR3 sequence is 15 residues long. CDR3 protein: CASSYEQGPTDTQYF. The DNA of the CDR3 is TGTGCCAGCAGTTACGAACAGGGGCCCACAGATACGCAGTATTTT.

The chain couples TRBV5-1 to TRBJ2-3, with 7 nucleotides matching TRBD1. Germline trimming cut 4 bases from V and 5 bases from J; bases unmatched to any gene: 4. Germline V gene sequence: CDR1 SGHRS, CDR2 YFSETQ. This CDR3 contains 13 residues. Here the CDR3 DNA reads TGCGCCAGCAGCATCCGGACAGGAGATACGCAGTATTTT. Encoded protein: CASSIRTGDTQYF. Supplemented by reference TRBV5-1 and TRBJ2-3, the full variable domain reads KAGVTQTPRYLIKTRGQQVTLSCSPISGHRSVSWYQQTPGQGLQFLFEYFSETQRNKGNFPGRFSGRQFSNSRSEMNVSTLELGDSALYLCASSIRTGDTQYFGPGTRLTVL.

The chain combines TRBV2 with TRBJ1-4, with unresolved D. V gave up 5 bases and J gave up 0 bases, with 7 bases separating them. Germline CDR1 reads SNHLY; CDR2 reads FYNNEI. The CDR3 has 14 residues. DNA for the CDR3: TGTGCCAGCAGTCCAGATGCAACTAATGAAAAACTGTTTTTT. It translates to CASSPDATNEKLFF.

This chain uses TRBV27 with TRBJ1-2; 9 nucleotides agree with TRBD1. The CDR3 sequence is 16 residues long. Unmatched junction bases numbered 7, after V lost 0 bases and J lost 5 bases. In germline, CDR1 is MNHEY, CDR2 SMNVEV (reference sequence). CDR3 protein: CASSLSPPGQGYGYTF. The DNA for the CDR3 is TGTGCCAGCAGTTTATCCCCCCCGGGACAGGGATATGGCTACACCTTC.

The chain uses TRBV5-1 and TRBJ1-3; no definite D call. Germline assignment: CDR1 SGHRS and CDR2 YFSETQ. The CDR3 sequence is 16 residues long. V was cut by 0 bases and J by 0 bases, with 10 bases left in between. DNA for the CDR3: TGCGCCAGCAGCTTGGCCGAGACACACTCTGGAAACACCATATATTTT. It yields the protein CASSLAETHSGNTIYF.

The V and J genes are TRBV7-3 and TRBJ2-5; D is ambiguous. The germline CDR1 and CDR2 sequences are SGHTA and FQGTGA. Trimming cost V 3 bases and J 5 bases, with 10 bases left between them. The CDR3 length is 13 residues. CDR3 amino acids: CASSFNDRETQYF. For the CDR3, the DNA is TGTGCCAGCAGCTTTAACGATCGGGAGACCCAGTACTTC. The full variable domain, with the rest looked up from reference TRBV7-3 and TRBJ2-5, is GAGVSQTPSNKVTEKGKYVELRCDPISGHTALYWYRQSLGQGPEFLIYFQGTGAADDSGLPNDRFFAVRPEGSVSTLKIQRTERGDSAVYLCASSFNDRETQYFGPGTRLLVL.

The V and J genes are TRBV10-2 and TRBJ2-5; D is undetermined. The germline gives CDR1 WSHSY, CDR2 SAAADI. V shed 10 bases and J shed 1 base, with 10 bases lying between them. The CDR3 has 12 amino acids. In nucleotides, the CDR3 is TGCGCCACCATAGCCTTCCAAGAGACCCAGTACTTC. Translation: CATIAFQETQYF.

The chain is built from TRBV18 and TRBJ1-3; no reliable D call. Between the trimmed V and J ends, which lost 4 bases and 5 bases, there was a span of 18 bases. Germline CDR1 KGHSH, CDR2 LQKENI. The CDR3 spans 16 residues. This chain's CDR3 is CASSQQTRTPRNTIYF. Written as DNA, the CDR3 is TGTGCCAGCTCACAACAGACACGAACACCCCGAAACACCATATATTTT.

This chain links TRBV3-1 (or the pseudogene TRBV3-2) with TRBJ2-7; 7 bases match TRBD2. This CDR3 comprises 15 residues. Germline CDR1 reads LGHDT; CDR2 reads YNNKEL (reference sequence). Losses at the gene ends were 4 bases for V and 3 bases for J; bases not matched to a gene: 9. CDR3 amino acids: CASSLRNAGVYEQYF. The CDR3 DNA follows: TGTGCCAGCAGCCTTCGGAATGCGGGAGTCTACGAGCAGTACTTC.

The rearrangement links TRBV27 to TRBJ1-4, with D possibly TRBD1 on 5 matching bases. The CDR3 has 15 amino acids. The ends were cut back, 3 bases at V and 7 bases at J, with 15 bases in the middle. Germline V gives CDR1 MNHEY, CDR2 SMNVEV (reference sequence). Written as DNA, the CDR3 is TGTGCCAGCAGTTTGAGTAGGCAGGGAGGTGAAAAACTGTTTTTT. Protein product: CASSLSRQGGEKLFF.

The chain is built from TRBV9 and TRBJ2-2, with D perhaps matching TRBD1 (5 bases). Germline V gene data show CDR1 as SGDLS and CDR2 as YYNGEE. The CDR3 totals 14 residues. V was clipped by 0 bases and J by 6 bases, with 9 bases between them. In DNA form, the CDR3 reads TGTGCCAGCAGCGTAGCTGCAGGGTCCGGGGAGCTGTTTTTT. Protein product: CASSVAAGSGELFF.